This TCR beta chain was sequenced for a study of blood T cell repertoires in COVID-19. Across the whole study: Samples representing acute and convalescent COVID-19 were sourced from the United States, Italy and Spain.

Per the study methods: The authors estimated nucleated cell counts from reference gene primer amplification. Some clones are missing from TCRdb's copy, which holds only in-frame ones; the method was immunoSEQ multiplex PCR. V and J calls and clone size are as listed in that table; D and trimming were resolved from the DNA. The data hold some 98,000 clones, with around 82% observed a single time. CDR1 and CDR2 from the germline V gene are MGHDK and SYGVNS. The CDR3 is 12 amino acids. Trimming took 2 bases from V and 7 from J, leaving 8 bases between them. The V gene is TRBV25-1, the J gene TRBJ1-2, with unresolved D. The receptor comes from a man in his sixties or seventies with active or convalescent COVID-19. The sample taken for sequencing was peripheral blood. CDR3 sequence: CASSEPPGGYTF. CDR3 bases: TGTGCCAGCAGTGAACCGCCAGGTGGCTACACCTTC.